These T cell receptor beta chains were read from a single sample in a study of T cells in Graves' hyperthyroidism and ophthalmopathy. TCRdb re-called the multiplex PCR reads through MiXCR, storing one row per CDR3 protein. The sample lists nearly 750,000 distinct CDR3 sequences; about a third were seen once. Specimen: blood. The origin of the receptors is a middle-aged woman with Graves' hyperthyroidism. The CDR3 runs from the conserved cysteine through the conserved F or W. A D gene is named only where the DNA matches it firmly. For some rows the clone size is stated as once, few or many, or as a class when expanded; others skip it.

>-|TRBJ1-2|TRBV19|-
TGTGCCAGCCTAGGACAGAACTATGGCTACACCTTC
CASLGQNYGYTF
>-|TRBJ1-6|TRBV7-2|-
TGCGCCAGCAGCCAAGATGTCCCCGGGAACTATAATTCACCCCTCCACTTT
CASSQDVPGNYNSPLHF
>once|TRBJ2-6|TRBV5-1|-
TGCGCCAGCAGCTTGTGGGAGACTAGTGGGGCCAACGTCCTGACTTTC
CASSLWETSGANVLTF
>few|TRBJ1-5|TRBV5-4|-
TGTGCCAGCAGCCAAGATGGGGGCAGGTTTCTCGGCAATCAGCCCCAGCATTTT
CASSQDGGRFLGNQPQHF
>many|TRBJ1-5|TRBV9|-
TGTGCCAGCAGCGTAGAAGGCATAGATCAGCCCCAGCATTTT
CASSVEGIDQPQHF
>-|TRBJ2-7|TRBV5-5|-
TGTGCCAGCACTGTGGGGGGGTCGCAGGGGCGGAACGAGCAGTACTTC
CASTVGGSQGRNEQYF
>-|TRBJ1-4|TRBV9|-
TGTGCCAGCAGCGTAGCGGTGGGGACCAGTGAAAAACTGTTTTTT
CASSVAVGTSEKLFF
>many|TRBJ1-1|TRBV20-1|-
TGCAGTGCCCACAGGGAGCAGGGAACTGAAGCTTTCTTT
CSAHREQGTEAFF
>many|TRBJ1-2|TRBV7-2|TRBD1
TGTGCCAGCAGCGACCGACAGGGGGCTGGCTATGGCTACACCTTC
CASSDRQGAGYGYTF
>-|TRBJ2-2|TRBV5-6|-
TGTGCCAGCAGCTTAGTAGGTCAGGTGAACACCGGGGAGCTGTTTTTT
CASSLVGQVNTGELFF
>-|TRBJ2-6|TRBV6-5|-
TGTGCCAGCAGTTACCCGGAACGCTCTGGGGCCAACGTCCTGACTTTC
CASSYPERSGANVLTF
>many|TRBJ2-5|TRBV2|-
TGTGCCAGCAGTGAGTTCAGAACCACACAAGAGACCCAGTACTTC
CASSEFRTTQETQYF
>-|TRBJ2-7|TRBV11-2|-
TGTGCCAGCAGCCTAATTGGGTTGACCAGATACGAGCAGTACTTC
CASSLIGLTRYEQYF
>many|TRBJ2-7|TRBV7-2|TRBD2
TGTGCCAGCAGCTCGTCTAGCGGGAGAAGCCACGAGCAGTACTTC
CASSSSSGRSHEQYF
>many|TRBJ2-6|TRBV7-2|-
TGTGCCAGCAGCTTAGTGGCATACTCTGGGGCCAACGTCCTGACTTTC
CASSLVAYSGANVLTF
>few|TRBJ1-5|TRBV7-2|-
TGTGCCAGCAGCCAATCAGAAGGGGCGGGTATTCTTCAGCCCCAGCATTTT
CASSQSEGAGILQPQHF
>-|TRBJ1-1|TRBV4-3|-
TGCGCCAGCAGCCAAAAAATGACCGGGTGGGTTGAAGCTTTCTTT
CASSQKMTGWVEAFF
>few|TRBJ2-7|TRBV12-5|-
TGTGCTAGTGGTTTGAAGGGTACGGCTTACTACGAGCAGTACTTC
CASGLKGTAYYEQYF
>few|TRBJ2-7|TRBV6-5|-
TGTGCCAGCAGTTACGGGGCATGGACTTCCTACGAGCAGTACTTC
CASSYGAWTSYEQYF
>many|TRBJ2-7|TRBV20-1|-
TGCAGTGCTAGAGATCATAGGCCCTACGAGCAGTACTTC
CSARDHRPYEQYF
>many|TRBJ1-1|TRBV12-3/TRBV12-4|-
TGTGCCAGCAGTCCCTGGTCCTCTATGAACACTGAAGCTTTCTTT
CASSPWSSMNTEAFF
>few|TRBJ2-5|TRBV7-8|-
TGTGCCAGCAGCTTGGAGGACCAAGAGACCCAGTACTTC
CASSLEDQETQYF
>-|TRBJ2-7|TRBV7-9|-
TGTGCCAGTTATTCCGAGCAGTACTTC
CASYSEQYF
>-|TRBJ2-7|TRBV2|-
TGTGCCAGCAGTGCCCCCCGGGTTCTGCAATACGAGCAGTACTTC
CASSAPRVLQYEQYF
>many|TRBJ1-3|TRBV7-2|-
TGTGCCAGCAGCGACAGTGTGTTCACCACCATATATTTT
CASSDSVFTTIYF
>many|TRBJ1-1|TRBV7-2|-
TGTGCCAGCAGCTACGGTACAGGGAGCACTGAAGCTTTCTTT
CASSYGTGSTEAFF
>-|TRBJ1-2|TRBV7-2|-
TGTGCCAGCAGCCTCCTGCGTGGGGGGTCCGGACGGGGGTATGGCTACACCTTC
CASSLLRGGSGRGYGYTF
>-|TRBJ2-3|TRBV7-6|TRBD1
TGTGCCAGCAGCGCGACAGGGAGCACAGATACGCAGTATTTT
CASSATGSTDTQYF
>many|TRBJ2-7|TRBV7-9|-
TGTGCCAGCAGCCCGCTCGAATACGAGCAGTACTTC
CASSPLEYEQYF
>many|TRBJ2-2|TRBV10-2|-
TGCGCCAGCAGTGAACTAGCAGGGGTAGGGGAGCTGTTTTTT
CASSELAGVGELFF
>many|TRBJ1-6|TRBV7-6|TRBD1
TGTGCCAGCAGTACAGGACAGGGGTACTCACCCCTCCACTTT
CASSTGQGYSPLHF
>-|TRBJ1-6|TRBV7-8|TRBD1
TGTGCCAGCAGCCATTTCCCCCGGGACAGGGCGAATTCACCCCTCCACTTT
CASSHFPRDRANSPLHF
>-|TRBJ2-5|TRBV5-1|TRBD1
TGCGCCAGCAGCTTTGAGGGGGCAAAGACCCAGTACTTC
CASSFEGAKTQYF
>-|TRBJ1-2|TRBV2|TRBD1
TGTGCCAGCACCCGGACAGGGGGTAGGGATGGCTACACCTTC
CASTRTGGRDGYTF
>few|TRBJ2-5|TRBV5-8|-
TGTGCCAGCAGCTTGGTCGGGTTCGGGCAAGAGACCCAGTACTTC
CASSLVGFGQETQYF
>few|TRBJ2-6|TRBV5-1|-
TGCGCCAGCAATGCCGGTAATTCTGGGGCCAACGTCCTGACTTTC
CASNAGNSGANVLTF
>many|TRBJ2-5|TRBV7-2|TRBD1
TGTGCCAGCAGCTTATACCGAGGGGGCTTTGTCCAAGAGACCCAGTACTTC
CASSLYRGGFVQETQYF
>-|TRBJ1-6|TRBV12-3/TRBV12-4|-
TGTGCCAGCAGTTTTATGACAGGTTCTGTTTCACCCCTCCACTTT
CASSFMTGSVSPLHF
>-|TRBJ1-2|TRBV15|-
TGTGCCACCAGCAGTTCCGGGACAAATATCGGCTACACCTTC
CATSSSGTNIGYTF
>once|TRBJ1-5|TRBV24-1|-
TGTGCCACCGGGCCAGGGTACCAAGAGACCCAGCATTTT
CATGPGYQETQHF
>once|TRBJ2-3|TRBV7-2|-
TGTGCCAGCAGCCTCAAACCCAACACAGATACGCAGTATTTT
CASSLKPNTDTQYF
>-|TRBJ1-6|TRBV6-6|-
TGTGCCAGCAGTTACAGAGATTATAATTCACCCCTCCACTTT
CASSYRDYNSPLHF
>-|TRBJ1-2|TRBV25-1|-
TGTGCCAGCACTAACGACTGGGGGGGCTCCGACTATGGCTACACCTTC
CASTNDWGGSDYGYTF
>few|TRBJ2-7|TRBV5-1|-
TGCGCCAGCAGCTTGTATTGGGTTGCGGACGAGCAGTACTTC
CASSLYWVADEQYF
>few|TRBJ1-4|TRBV5-5|TRBD1
TGTGCCAGCAGCGTTTTTTCGGGACAGGGGAGTGAAAAACTGTTTTTT
CASSVFSGQGSEKLFF
>-|TRBJ1-6|TRBV7-9|-
TGCGCCAGCAGCCAAGAGGTGGGGATCGGTTCACCCCTCCACTTT
CASSQEVGIGSPLHF
>-|TRBJ2-6|TRBV10-3|TRBD1
TGTGCCATCAGTTGGGACAGGGCAAACACTGAAGCTTTC
CAISWDRANTEAF
>-|TRBJ2-7|TRBV28|TRBD2
TGTGCCAGCAGTCAAACTAGCGGACCCTCCTACGAGCAGTACTTC
CASSQTSGPSYEQYF
>many|TRBJ1-1|TRBV9|-
TGTGCCAGCAGCGTAGGGGGTGGGGGCACTGAAGCTTTCTTT
CASSVGGGGTEAFF
>many|TRBJ1-4|TRBV2|TRBD1
TGTGCCAGGAGGGGGACTGTGGACAGGGGCGGTGGAAAACTGTTTTTT
CARRGTVDRGGGKLFF
>many|TRBJ1-6|TRBV9|-
TGTGCCAGCAGCTTCGGGGTGGACTCCTATAATTCACCCCTCCACTTT
CASSFGVDSYNSPLHF
>-|TRBJ1-1|TRBV5-4|TRBD1
TGTGCCAGCAGCTTGACAGGGGTGGGGAACACTGAAGCTTTCTTT
CASSLTGVGNTEAFF
>-|TRBJ1-3|TRBV6-4|-
TGTGCCAGCAGTGAACTTTCTACTGGAAACACCATATATTTT
CASSELSTGNTIYF
>-|TRBJ2-7|TRBV7-9|-
TGTGCCAGCAGCGTTGGGGTTATGTCCGAGCAGTACTTC
CASSVGVMSEQYF
>-|TRBJ2-2|TRBV7-9|TRBD1
TGTGCCAGCAGCCCTCGACAGGGAACGGACACCGGGGAGCTGTTTTTT
CASSPRQGTDTGELFF
>-|TRBJ1-1|TRBV10-3|-
TGTGCCATCAGTGAGACAGCGATGAACACTGAAGCTTTCTTT
CAISETAMNTEAFF
>-|TRBJ1-2|TRBV6-5|-
TGTGCCAGCAGTGAGGACAGACAATATGGCTACACCTTC
CASSEDRQYGYTF
>-|TRBJ2-7|TRBV25-1|-
TGTGCCAGCTCACCACCGGGAATAACCTACGAGCAGTACTTC
CASSPPGITYEQYF
>many|TRBJ1-1|TRBV10-3|TRBD1
TGTGCCATCAGTGAAGGACAGGGGAGGGCTTTCTTT
CAISEGQGRAFF
>few|TRBJ2-1|TRBV19|-
TGTGCCACCCGAAAGAACAGACTACCTGAGCAGTTCTTC
CATRKNRLPEQFF